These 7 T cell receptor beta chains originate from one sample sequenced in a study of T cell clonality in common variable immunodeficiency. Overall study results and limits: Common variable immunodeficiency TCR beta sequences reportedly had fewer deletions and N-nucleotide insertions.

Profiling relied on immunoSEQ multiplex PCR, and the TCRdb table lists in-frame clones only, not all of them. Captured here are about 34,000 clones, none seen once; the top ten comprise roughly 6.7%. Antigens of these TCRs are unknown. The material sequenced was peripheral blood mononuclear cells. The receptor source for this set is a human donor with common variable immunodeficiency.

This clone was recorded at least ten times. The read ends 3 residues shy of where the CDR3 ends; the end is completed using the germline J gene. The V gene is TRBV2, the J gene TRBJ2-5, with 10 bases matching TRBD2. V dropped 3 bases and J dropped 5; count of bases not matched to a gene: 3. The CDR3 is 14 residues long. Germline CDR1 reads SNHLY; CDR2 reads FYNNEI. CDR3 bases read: TGTGCCAGCAGTGACCTAGCGGGAGAGGAGACC. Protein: CASSDLAGEET. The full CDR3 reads CASSDLAGEETQYF.

CDR3 region: CASRPGQGNNSPLHF. The sequenced part of the CDR3 DNA is TGTGCCAGCAGGCCGGGACAGGGGAATAATTCACCC. The chain links TRBV6-2 or TRBV6-3 to TRBJ1-6; TRBD1 matches at 10 bases. The read terminates 3 residues ahead of where the CDR3 ends, so the germline J gene completes it. Germline lookup yields CDR1 MNHEY and CDR2 SVGEGT. V was clipped by 6 bases and J by 5 bases; unmatched bases: 4. The CDR3 length is 15 residues.

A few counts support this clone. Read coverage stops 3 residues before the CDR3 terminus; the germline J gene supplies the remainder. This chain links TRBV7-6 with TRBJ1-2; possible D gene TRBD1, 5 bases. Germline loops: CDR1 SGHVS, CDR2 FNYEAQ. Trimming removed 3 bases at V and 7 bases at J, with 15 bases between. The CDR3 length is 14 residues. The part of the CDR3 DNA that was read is TGTGCCAGCAGCTTGGATCGCGGGGCCGGTGGC. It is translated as CASSLDRGAGG. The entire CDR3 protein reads CASSLDRGAGGYTF. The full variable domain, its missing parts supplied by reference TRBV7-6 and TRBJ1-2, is GAGVSQSPRYKVTKRGQDVALRCDPISGHVSLYWYRQALGQGPEFLTYFNYEAQQDKSGLPNDRFSAERPEGSISTLTIQRTEQRDSAMYRCASSLDRGAGGYTFGSGTRLTVV.

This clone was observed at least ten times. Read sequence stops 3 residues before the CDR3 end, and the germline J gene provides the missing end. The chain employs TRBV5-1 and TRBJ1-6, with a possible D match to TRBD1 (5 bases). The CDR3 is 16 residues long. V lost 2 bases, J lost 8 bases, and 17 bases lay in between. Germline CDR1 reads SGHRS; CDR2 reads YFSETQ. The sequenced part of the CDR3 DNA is TGCGCCAGCAGCTTAACACAAGACAGAAGATATTCACCC. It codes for CASSLTQDRRYSP. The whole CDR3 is CASSLTQDRRYSPLHF.

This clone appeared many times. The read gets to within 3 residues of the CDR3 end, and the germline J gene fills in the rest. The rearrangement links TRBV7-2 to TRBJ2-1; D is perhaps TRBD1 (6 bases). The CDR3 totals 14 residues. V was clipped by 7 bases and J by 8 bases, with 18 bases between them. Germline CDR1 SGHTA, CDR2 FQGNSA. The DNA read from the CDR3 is TGTGCCAGCACCCCGACAGGTCGAGGGGATGAG. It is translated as CASTPTGRGDE. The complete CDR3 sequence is CASTPTGRGDEQFF.

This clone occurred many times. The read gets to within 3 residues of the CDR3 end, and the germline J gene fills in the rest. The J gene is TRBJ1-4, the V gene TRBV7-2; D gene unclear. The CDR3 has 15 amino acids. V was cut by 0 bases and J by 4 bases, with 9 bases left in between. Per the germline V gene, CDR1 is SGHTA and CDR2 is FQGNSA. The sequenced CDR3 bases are TGTGCCAGCAGCTTAGCCCCAGATCGTAATGAAAAA. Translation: CASSLAPDRNEK. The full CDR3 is CASSLAPDRNEKLFF.

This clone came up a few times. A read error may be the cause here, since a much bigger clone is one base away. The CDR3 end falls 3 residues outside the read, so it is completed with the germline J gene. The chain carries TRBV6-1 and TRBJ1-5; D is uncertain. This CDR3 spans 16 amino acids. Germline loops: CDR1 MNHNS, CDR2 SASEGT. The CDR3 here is CASSERGDHSNKPQHF. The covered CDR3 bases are TGTGCCAGCAGTGAACGGGGAGATCATAGCAATAAGCCC.